This TCR beta chain originates from a study of CD8 T cells in ankylosing spondylitis. TCRdb reprocessed the 5' RACE reads via MiXCR and lists one record per CDR3 protein. The profile shows 250,000 to 350,000 distinct CDR3 sequences, 15% to 20% of them singletons. This clonotype was recorded at least ten times. Its antigen remains unknown. Findings of the study overall: Significant enrichment of disease-linked clones was reported in matched ankylosing spondylitis synovial fluid. CD8+ disease-linked clones were present at relatively low frequencies in blood. There was a TCR beta motif, made of fewer than 10 highly homologous variants, that appeared characteristic of ankylosing spondylitis blood. A subset of motif variants has previously been described in the synovial fluid and blood of reactive arthritis.

J was trimmed by 8 bases and V by 4 bases; bases with no gene match: 10. The CDR3 is 14 amino acids. Germline CDR1 reads MDHEN; CDR2 reads SYDVKM. Sequencing was performed on blood, either unsorted or a sorted T cell fraction (not recorded which). The chain uses TRBV28 and TRBJ1-2, with 7 positions matching TRBD1. The sequence was collected from a male donor with ankylosing spondylitis or in good health (not recorded which). CDR3 in DNA: TGTGCCAGCAGTTCTAGGGGGCCGGACTTAGGCTACACCTTC. Translating it yields CASSSRGPDLGYTF.